A selection of T cell receptor beta chains follows, all from one sample in a study of cytomegalovirus exposure and HLA in healthy donors. Assay: immunoSEQ multiplex PCR; the TCRdb copy retains only in-frame clones and omits some. This sample carries approximately 140,000 clones, roughly three quarters of them seen once, and the ten largest clones take 3.5% to 4.5%. What was sequenced was PBMCs. The origin of the receptors is a human donor in good health. CDR3s include the opening cysteine and the closing phenylalanine or tryptophan. The order of the fields is clone size, V gene, D gene, J gene, CDR3 DNA, CDR3 protein. A D gene is named only where the DNA matches it firmly. Clone size appears in some rows only: once, few, many, or a class for an expanded clone.

clone_size: once; v_call: TRBV5-5; d_call: TRBD2; j_call: TRBJ2-3; cdr3_nt: TGTGCCAGCAGCTTGCCAGCGGGGGGAACAGATACGCAGTATTTT; cdr3_aa: CASSLPAGGTDTQYF
clone_size: once; v_call: TRBV15; d_call: .; j_call: TRBJ2-7; cdr3_nt: TGTGCCACCAGCAGAGATCAGATAGGGGGTCGCGAGCAGTACTTC; cdr3_aa: CATSRDQIGGREQYF
clone_size: .; v_call: TRBV5-6; d_call: .; j_call: TRBJ2-7; cdr3_nt: TGTGCCAGCAGCTACGGGACATCCGAGCAGTACTTC; cdr3_aa: CASSYGTSEQYF
clone_size: .; v_call: TRBV14; d_call: .; j_call: TRBJ2-7; cdr3_nt: TGTGCCAGCAGCCAAACAGGGTTTGCGACCTCCTACGAGCAGTACTTC; cdr3_aa: CASSQTGFATSYEQYF
clone_size: .; v_call: TRBV15; d_call: .; j_call: TRBJ1-5; cdr3_nt: TGTGCCACCAGCAGAGAGATGGGTTTGTGGGACCCGCGGGGGCCCCAGCATTTT; cdr3_aa: CATSREMGLWDPRGPQHF
clone_size: .; v_call: TRBV5-1; d_call: .; j_call: TRBJ1-3; cdr3_nt: TGCGCCAGCAGCCAAACAGGGACAGGAAACACCATATATTTT; cdr3_aa: CASSQTGTGNTIYF
clone_size: .; v_call: TRBV28; d_call: TRBD1; j_call: TRBJ1-5; cdr3_nt: TGTGCCAGCAGCGGGACAGGGGGAATAAATCAGCCCCAGCATTTT; cdr3_aa: CASSGTGGINQPQHF
clone_size: .; v_call: TRBV19; d_call: TRBD2; j_call: TRBJ2-7; cdr3_nt: TGTGCCAGTAGTATGGTAGCGGGAGAGCTGGGCGAGCAGTACTTC; cdr3_aa: CASSMVAGELGEQYF
clone_size: .; v_call: TRBV30; d_call: .; j_call: TRBJ1-2; cdr3_nt: TGTGCCTGGAGTGTACGAGTAGTGGGGCCAGGGCAACCCCTGCACTATGGCTACACCTTC; cdr3_aa: CAWSVRVVGPGQPLHYGYTF
clone_size: .; v_call: TRBV13; d_call: TRBD1; j_call: TRBJ1-6; cdr3_nt: TGTGCCAGCAGCTTAGCCCCAGGGGGCCAACTGAATTCACCCCTCCACTTT; cdr3_aa: CASSLAPGGQLNSPLHF
clone_size: .; v_call: TRBV16; d_call: TRBD1; j_call: TRBJ1-1; cdr3_nt: TGTGCCAGCAGCCAAAGTAGGAGACAGGGGGACACTGAAGCTTTCTTT; cdr3_aa: CASSQSRRQGDTEAFF
clone_size: .; v_call: TRBV5-1; d_call: .; j_call: TRBJ1-1; cdr3_nt: TGCGCCAGCAGTCAAACGGAGGGGGGGCGGAGAACTGAAGCTTTCTTT; cdr3_aa: CASSQTEGGRRTEAFF
clone_size: .; v_call: TRBV7-9; d_call: TRBD1; j_call: TRBJ2-5; cdr3_nt: TGTGCCAGCATCGCCACAGGGGGCTTAAGGGGAGAGACCCAGTACTTC; cdr3_aa: CASIATGGLRGETQYF
clone_size: .; v_call: TRBV4-3; d_call: .; j_call: TRBJ1-5; cdr3_nt: TGCGCCAGCAGCTCGGGCTTCGGGGTTGGTTATCAGCCCCAGCATTTT; cdr3_aa: CASSSGFGVGYQPQHF
clone_size: .; v_call: TRBV28; d_call: TRBD1; j_call: TRBJ2-1; cdr3_nt: TGTGCCAGCAGTTTATTTGGGACAGGGCAGTTCTTC; cdr3_aa: CASSLFGTGQFF
clone_size: .; v_call: TRBV4-3; d_call: .; j_call: TRBJ1-2; cdr3_nt: TGCGCCAGCAGCCAAGATCGGGCAGGGCTTGATGGCTACACCTTC; cdr3_aa: CASSQDRAGLDGYTF
clone_size: .; v_call: TRBV15; d_call: .; j_call: TRBJ1-1; cdr3_nt: TGTGCCACCAGCGGGGGTCAGGGGAGCACTGAAGCTTTCTTT; cdr3_aa: CATSGGQGSTEAFF
clone_size: .; v_call: TRBV19; d_call: TRBD1; j_call: TRBJ2-7; cdr3_nt: TGTGCCAGTAGTGCGGGGACAGGGGGCACCTACGAGCAGTACTTC; cdr3_aa: CASSAGTGGTYEQYF
clone_size: .; v_call: TRBV15; d_call: .; j_call: TRBJ1-3; cdr3_nt: TGTGCCACCGACGACAGGCGAAACTCTGGAAACACCATATATTTT; cdr3_aa: CATDDRRNSGNTIYF
clone_size: .; v_call: TRBV27; d_call: TRBD1; j_call: TRBJ2-7; cdr3_nt: TGTGCCAGCAGTCCCCGACAGGGGGCGGTCTACGAGCAGTACTTC; cdr3_aa: CASSPRQGAVYEQYF
clone_size: .; v_call: TRBV11-2; d_call: TRBD1; j_call: TRBJ1-2; cdr3_nt: TGTGCCAGCAGCTTAGGGGGACAGTGGGAAGGCTACACCTTC; cdr3_aa: CASSLGGQWEGYTF
clone_size: .; v_call: TRBV28; d_call: .; j_call: TRBJ2-7; cdr3_nt: TGTGCCAGCAGGACCAGGGGTGTCAGGGAGCAGTACTTC; cdr3_aa: CASRTRGVREQYF
clone_size: few; v_call: TRBV6-6; d_call: TRBD2; j_call: TRBJ2-3; cdr3_nt: TGTGCCAGCAGTTACTCGGCGGGGGGGAGCACAGATACGCAGTATTTT; cdr3_aa: CASSYSAGGSTDTQYF
clone_size: .; v_call: TRBV5-1; d_call: TRBD1; j_call: TRBJ2-6; cdr3_nt: TGCGCCAGCAGCGGACCGGGACAGGGTCCGGGGGCCAACGTCCTGACTTTC; cdr3_aa: CASSGPGQGPGANVLTF
clone_size: .; v_call: TRBV19; d_call: TRBD1; j_call: TRBJ1-2; cdr3_nt: TGTGCCAGTAGTAGAGGGACAGCCTTTAACCTTTATTCTAACTATGGCTACACCTTC; cdr3_aa: CASSRGTAFNLYSNYGYTF
clone_size: .; v_call: TRBV5-1; d_call: .; j_call: TRBJ2-7; cdr3_nt: TGCGCCAGCAGCTTTGTGGAGAACTACTCCTACGAGCAGTACTTC; cdr3_aa: CASSFVENYSYEQYF
clone_size: few; v_call: TRBV5-6; d_call: .; j_call: TRBJ1-2; cdr3_nt: TGTGCCAGCAGCTTGGTCGCGCTTAACTATGGCTACACCTTC; cdr3_aa: CASSLVALNYGYTF
clone_size: .; v_call: TRBV30; d_call: TRBD1; j_call: TRBJ1-5; cdr3_nt: TGTGCCTGGTCCCCCCCGGGGACAGTCCTTAGCAATCAGCCCCAGCATTTT; cdr3_aa: CAWSPPGTVLSNQPQHF